This T cell receptor beta chain was sequenced in a study of shared clonotypes between healthy human individuals. TCRdb's table, derived via immunoSEQ multiplex PCR, lists solely in-frame clones and lacks some. The sample carries 600,000 to 750,000 clones, about two thirds recorded once. The V gene's germline CDR1 is GTSNPN and CDR2 SVGIG (reference sequence). This CDR3 has 16 amino acids. Trimming took off 4 bases at V and 0 bases at J, with 18 bases between the two ends. Partitioning of CD4+ cells yielded a CD45RA+ naive subset and a CD45RA-negative memory subset. V and J are TRBV30 and TRBJ1-2; no reliable D call. This clonotype was obtained from a woman in her twenties or thirties in good health. Source material: memory CD4+ T cells sorted from blood. Subset of the sample: CD45RA-negative fraction. The CDR3 DNA is TGTGCCTGGAAATATACTCAACAGTATACTAACTATGGCTACACCTTC. Protein sequence: CAWKYTQQYTNYGYTF.